This T cell receptor beta chain was captured in a study of OX40 agonist ivuxolimab in advanced cancers. Study-level information: Hepatocellular carcinoma, melanoma, renal cell or head and neck cancer occurred in dose-escalation patients.

CDR1 is SNHLY, CDR2 FYNNEI, per germline. V was clipped by 7 bases and J by 8 bases; unmatched bases: 16. The CDR3 is 15 residues long. Concerning this clone itself: Its specificity is not known.

Study-wide findings and caveats: The mean number of expanded clones was higher in CD8+ T cells than in CD4+. There was clonal expansion of CD4+ and CD8+ blood T cells by week 6 at 0.1 to 3.0 mg/kg.

The study sampled blood at baseline, cycle 4 day 1, and cycle 7 day 1. Data came from immunoSEQ multiplex PCR; TCRdb stores just in-frame clones and leaves some out. Of 35,000 to 45,000 clones in the sample, roughly nine tenths were seen once. The receptor was derived from an adult with an advanced solid tumor such as melanoma, head and neck, liver or kidney cancer. This material consisted of CD4+ or CD8+ T cells sorted from blood, taken in a trial of the OX40 agonist ivuxolimab. V and J are TRBV2 and TRBJ1-2, with 7 bases that match TRBD1. In nucleotides, the CDR3 is TGTGCCAGCACCCAGGGGGAGGGATTCGTGCGCGGCTACACCTTC. It specifies CASTQGEGFVRGYTF.